This paragraph covers one T cell receptor (beta chain) sequence. Its antigen is unknown. Profiled with immunoSEQ multiplex PCR; TCRdb holds only in-frame clones, not every one. The sample carries 40,000 to 50,000 clones, 78% recorded once. CDR1 is SNHLY and CDR2 is FYNNEI in the germline V gene. V lost 4 bases to trimming and J lost 4 bases; unmatched junction nucleotides: 11. CDR3 size: 18 residues. The sample is drawn from a study of PD-1 blockade in classical Hodgkin lymphoma. Whole-study findings and limits: Reported findings placed baseline TCR diversity lower in newly diagnosed patients (compared with healthy donors).

In every patient, relapse followed autologous stem cell transplantation, while exposure to brentuximab vedotin differed. Best responses included complete response and partial response; otherwise, the best response was progressive disease. The source is a human donor with classical Hodgkin lymphoma. The V gene is TRBV2, the J gene TRBJ2-5; the match to TRBD2 covers 14 bases. The sequencing used peripheral blood mononuclear cells (PBMCs), collected at baseline. This chain's CDR3 is CASSGRLAGGPLGETQYF. DNA for the CDR3: TGTGCCAGCAGTGGAAGACTAGCGGGGGGGCCGTTGGGAGAGACCCAGTACTTC. Using reference TRBV2 and TRBJ2-5 for the parts outside the CDR3, the full variable domain is EPEVTQTPSHQVTQMGQEVILRCVPISNHLYFYWYRQILGQKVEFLVSFYNNEISEKSEIFDDQFSVERPDGSNFTLKIRSTKLEDSAMYFCASSGRLAGGPLGETQYFGPGTRLLVL.